The present T cell receptor beta chain was sequenced within a study of regulatory T cells in long-lasting Graves disease (dated by TCRdb to about 2021). Study-level background: Patients with newly diagnosed Graves' disease had been on antithyroid drugs for under 3 months. Peripheral blood TCR sequencing and RNA sequencing compared persistent Graves' disease patients with newly diagnosed Graves' disease patients. The study took place in China and was registered as a clinical trial. TCR sequencing covered some 13 persistent and around 20 newly diagnosed Graves' disease patients, some 33 samples in total.

The paper's findings and limits, for the study overall: Sequencing and analysis were restricted to the TCR beta chain. TRBV28, TRBJ1-2 and TRBJ2-5 were preferentially used in persistent disease, while TRBV20-1 and TRBJ2-1 were favored in newly diagnosed disease. Persistent patients shared more public clonotypes among themselves (2,741) than newly diagnosed patients did (approximately 970). Persistent Graves' disease patients showed lower TCR Shannon entropy and fewer highly expanded clones than newly diagnosed patients, suggesting clonal expansion. Only peripheral blood was studied, because thyroid tissue, the primary lesion, was inaccessible. The small sample size was acknowledged by the authors as a limitation that may reduce accuracy.

This clonotype was observed a few times. Its specific antigen is unknown. Base qualities are not provided; no much larger clone lies one nucleotide away. Receptor amplification or capture employed multiplex PCR. These reads were obtained on an Illumina HiSeq 4000. TCR beta libraries were built with iRepertoire HTBI primers and Arm-PCR amplification of CDR3 regions. PCR products were gel purified before sequencing. The authors' analysis ran thus. Across samples, around 58 TRBV and 14 TRBJ segments were identified and used for gene usage analysis of CDR3 amino acid clonotypes. COPE and FqMerger were used to merge the filtered high-quality paired reads into contigs. Contigs were aligned with BLAST to IMGT TRBV, TRBD and TRBJ reference genes, and CDR3 was defined per IMGT. Any clonotype with a frequency above 0.1% was classified as a highly expanded clone. Shannon entropy was used to measure repertoire diversity, and the Gini coefficient was used to measure V-J evenness. A clonotype found in more than one individual was treated as public. The public reads were run again by TCRdb, first through fastp at Q25 and then through MiXCR, and only productive beta chains were kept. Each CDR3 protein gets just one entry, which takes the most common genes and DNA from the rows behind it. The authors' filters were not applied to this entry. The sample contains fewer than 550,000 distinct CDR3 sequences, about 16% of them found a single time. The top ten clones comprise about 23% of the sample.

Read against the paper, the sample's time point label means: newly diagnosed GD, antithyroid drugs for less than 3 months. For both TCR sequencing and RNA sequencing, RNA was extracted from PBMCs in TRIzol. The diagnosis of Graves' disease followed American Thyroid Association guidelines. The patients came from an endocrinology department in Xi'an, China. Each patient gave approximately 10 milliliters of peripheral blood, collected in an EDTA anticoagulant tube. Ficoll Paque Plus density gradient separation was used to isolate PBMCs, and no additional T cell sorting was done. An Agilent 2100 Bioanalyzer and agarose gel were used to assess RNA quality, and a NanoDrop 2000 was used to measure RNA concentration. In the germline V gene (reference sequence), CDR1 corresponds to LNHDA and CDR2 to SQIVND. From its cysteine to its phenylalanine, the CDR3 spans 15 amino acids. CDR3 DNA only is kept here, 45 bases in frame from base 1. V and J are trimmed by 3 bases and 5 bases, and the gene matches miss 10 bases of the junction.

These data were also reused for a study on T cells in Graves' hyperthyroidism and ophthalmopathy. Looking at the second paper: Stable Graves' hyperthyroidism was defined as no progression to ophthalmopathy during 18 months of follow-up. The hyperthyroidism patients were between 18 and 65 years old and newly diagnosed, with a disease duration of less than 2 months. Patients with uncontrolled infections, other autoimmune diseases, pregnancy or lactation were excluded. Diagnoses relied on clinical symptoms, serum thyroxine and TRAb, thyroid ultrasound and orbital computed tomography. The TCR CDR3 was subjected to a first round of RT-PCR using the HTBI primer set and the Qiagen OneStep RT-PCR kit. Most expanded thyroid clonotypes (frequency above 0.001) were also found in blood, which suggests that blood repertoires may mirror thyroid immune responses. In cross-validation, a model built on a 13 V-J signature told ophthalmopathy apart from stable hyperthyroidism with over 85% sensitivity and roughly 81% specificity, and in testing the same model reached 80%/75%. In validation, the model predicted progression to ophthalmopathy with approximately 71% sensitivity and about 72% specificity, a median of about 6.7 months before onset. TCR V-J signatures able to tell the groups apart were searched for in a discovery cohort of 100 or so patients, of whom around 42 had Graves' ophthalmopathy and roughly 57 had stable Graves' hyperthyroidism. An independent validation cohort of around 20 hyperthyroidism patients and 17 patients who later progressed to ophthalmopathy tested prospective prediction of ophthalmopathy. The roughly 90 discovery patients were divided at random into training and test sets in a 7:3 ratio. The study also compared thyroid tissue and blood T-cell repertoires from 6 or 7 Graves' hyperthyroidism patients. After sampling, hyperthyroidism patients received methimazole starting at 30 mg daily, and ophthalmopathy patients received high-dose intravenous methylprednisolone. The libraries were constructed in a second round of multiplex PCR and then size-selected and purified. Sequencing of the libraries was done on an Illumina HiSeq2000 using paired-end 100 bp reads. Raw data were processed with SOAPnuke, discarding reads with adapters, uncalled bases, mean Phred below 15, or no exact constant-primer or identifier match. High-quality paired reads were merged with COPE v1.2.5, and unique nucleotide sequences were defined as clonotypes. Clonotypes were aligned to IMGT TRBV, TRBD and TRBJ reference segments using MiTCR v1.1. The analysis was restricted to V-J combinations with a frequency above 0.0001, which together covered 98% to 99.2% of the repertoires. A TCS score was defined as the ratio between F50 (clonal expansion) and ExV (chaos), using BLOSUM62-based TCRdist between CDR3 peptides within each V-J. Welch's t-statistics and random forest reduced around 520 V-J features to 10 to 15, which were used in a naive Bayes classifier (R e1071). Sample size was not statistically predetermined, and investigators were not blinded to group allocation. According to the paper, TCR Vbeta CDR3 sequencing was carried out on about 140 peripheral blood samples, which came from 40 to 45 ophthalmopathy, under 80 hyperthyroidism and about 17 progressor patients.

The receptor was derived from a woman between 18 and 30 years old with Graves disease. Donor details come from another sample of the same person, matched by shared clones. This specimen consisted of peripheral blood mononuclear cells (PBMCs), obtained at new diagnosis, from a patient treated with antithyroid drugs. This chain joins TRBV19 to TRBJ2-7; 7 bases in between match TRBD2. The DNA is TGTGCCAGTAGTATTATCGGGAGGTCCAACGACGAGCAGTACTTC. The resulting protein is CASSIIGRSNDEQYF.